Listed below are T cell receptor beta chains from one sample, sequenced in a study of spatial heterogeneity in lung cancer. From the 5' RACE reads, TCRdb called clonotypes with MiXCR, one entry per CDR3 protein. Of some 14,000 distinct CDR3 sequences in the sample, around 6.1% were seen once. Material: lung tumor tissue, obtained at surgery. The source is a female donor with early-stage non-small cell lung cancer. Each CDR3 is given with its conserved first and last residue. A D gene is named only where the DNA matches it firmly. Clone size, where shown, is once, few, many, or a class for clones that have expanded.

v_gene	d_gene	j_gene	abundance	CDR3nt	CDR3aa
TRBV28	NA	TRBJ2-7	many	TGTGCCACCGCAGGGAGAGTAATAGACGAGCAGTACTTC	CATAGRVIDEQYF
TRBV20-1	TRBD1	TRBJ1-1	medium-sized	TGCAGTGCTAGTGCTACAGGGGGGAACCAGGCTTTCTTT	CSASATGGNQAFF
TRBV7-9	TRBD2	TRBJ2-1	many	TGTGCCAGCAGCCCTAGCGGGGTTCGCTACAATGAGCAGTTCTTC	CASSPSGVRYNEQFF
TRBV4-1	TRBD2	TRBJ2-1	many	TGCGCCAGCAGCCAAGGACCCTCAGCGGGGGCCCACAATGAGCAGTTCTTC	CASSQGPSAGAHNEQFF
TRBV5-8	TRBD2	TRBJ2-1	many	TGTGCCAGCAGCGGGGCACTAGCGGGGGGCTACAATGAGCAGTTCTTC	CASSGALAGGYNEQFF
TRBV29-1	NA	TRBJ1-3	many	TGCAGCGTTGAAGGTACTGGGGGGCCTGGAAACACCATATATTTT	CSVEGTGGPGNTIYF
TRBV5-4	TRBD2	TRBJ2-7	many	TGTGCCAGCAGCCCCGGGACTAGTGCCTACGAGCAGTACTTC	CASSPGTSAYEQYF
TRBV11-2	NA	TRBJ2-1	many	TGTGCCAGCAGCTTAGATTATGAGCAGTTCTTC	CASSLDYEQFF
TRBV18	NA	TRBJ2-2	many	TGTGCCAGCTCAACACTAGTTGCCGGGGAGCTGTTTTTT	CASSTLVAGELFF
TRBV6-5	NA	TRBJ1-5	medium-sized	TGTGCCAGCAGGGGGCCTAATCAGCCCCAGCATTTT	CASRGPNQPQHF
TRBV5-1	TRBD1	TRBJ2-7	many	TGCGCCAGCAGCCGAGGGACAGAGATCTACGAGCAGTACTTC	CASSRGTEIYEQYF
TRBV11-2	NA	TRBJ2-2	many	TGTGCCAGCAGCCCAAGACATGGATGGACCGGGGAGCTGTTTTTT	CASSPRHGWTGELFF
TRBV7-2	NA	TRBJ2-7	many	TGTGCCAGCAGCAGAAGGTGGCCGTCCTACGAGCAGTACTTC	CASSRRWPSYEQYF
TRBV11-2	TRBD2	TRBJ2-2	few	TGTGCCAGCAGCTTTCGGAGCGGGGCCACCGGGGAGCTGTTTTTT	CASSFRSGATGELFF
TRBV9	TRBD2	TRBJ2-3	many	TGTGCCAGCAGCGTAAGCTACGGGGGGGCTCGCTCCGATACGCAGTATTTT	CASSVSYGGARSDTQYF
TRBV9	TRBD1	TRBJ1-1	many	TGTGCCAGCAGCCCCCGACAGGGAAACACTGAAGCTTTCTTT	CASSPRQGNTEAFF
TRBV7-9	NA	TRBJ1-1	many	TGTGCCAGCAGCTTAGAATCAGCGACTGAAGCTTTCTTT	CASSLESATEAFF
TRBV3-1	NA	TRBJ2-1	many	TGTGCCAGCAGCTATCGGGGCGGGTCCTACAATGAGCAGTTCTTC	CASSYRGGSYNEQFF
TRBV7-2	NA	TRBJ2-6	many	TGTGCCAGCAGCTTAGGACCGTTTCTGGTCTCTGGGGCCAACGTCCTGACTTTC	CASSLGPFLVSGANVLTF
TRBV5-6	TRBD2	TRBJ2-5	NA	TGTGCCAGCAGCCGCGGACTAGCGGGGGCCGGGGGAGAGACCCAGTACTTC	CASSRGLAGAGGETQYF
TRBV28	NA	TRBJ1-4	many	TGTGCCAGTCGTGGGGCCCTTAATGAAAAACTGTTTTTT	CASRGALNEKLFF
TRBV5-6	TRBD1	TRBJ2-7	many	TGTGCCAGCAGCTGGCCGGGACAGGGGTTCTACGAGCAGTACTTC	CASSWPGQGFYEQYF
TRBV7-9	NA	TRBJ2-3	many	TGTGCCAGCAGTTCCACAGATACGCAGTATTTT	CASSSTDTQYF
TRBV7-6	NA	TRBJ2-4	many	TGTGCCAGCAGCTTAAGCGAGATAGCCAAAAACATTCAGTACTTC	CASSLSEIAKNIQYF
TRBV5-1	NA	TRBJ1-5	many	TGCGCCAGCAGCTTGGTTCCAGGGGATAACAATCAGCCCCAGCATTTT	CASSLVPGDNNQPQHF
TRBV6-1	NA	TRBJ1-6	medium-sized	TGTGCCAGCAGTGACACGACAGGAGGTTCCCGACCCCTCCACTTT	CASSDTTGGSRPLHF
TRBV20-1	TRBD1	TRBJ2-3	many	TGCAGTGCTCCCGGGACAGGGAAGGGAGATACGCAGTATTTT	CSAPGTGKGDTQYF
TRBV7-2	NA	TRBJ1-2	many	TGTGCCAGCAGCTCCGCACAGGGAAGGACGGGAGGCTACACCTTC	CASSSAQGRTGGYTF
TRBV12-3/TRBV12-4	TRBD1	TRBJ1-6	many	TGTGCCAGCCGGGGACAGGGGTTAGCACCCCTCCACTTT	CASRGQGLAPLHF
TRBV6-2/TRBV6-3	NA	TRBJ2-7	many	TGTGCCAGCAGTTACAGGGGAAGCTACGAGCAGTACTTC	CASSYRGSYEQYF
TRBV6-5	NA	TRBJ1-1	few	TGTGCCAGCAGTTACGGTCTGGCGACTGAAGCTTTCTTT	CASSYGLATEAFF
TRBV7-6	TRBD1	TRBJ2-2	many	TGTGCCAGCAGCTTAGGTCCCGGGACAGGGAACACCGGGGAGCTGTTTTTT	CASSLGPGTGNTGELFF
TRBV3-1	NA	TRBJ1-4	many	TGTGCCAGCAGCCGTACCGGGGTCCTGTTTTTT	CASSRTGVLFF
TRBV2	NA	TRBJ1-2	many	TGTGCCAGCAGTGAGGGTTCTGACTATGGCTACACCTTC	CASSEGSDYGYTF
TRBV7-9	NA	TRBJ2-5	many	TGTGCCAGCGGCGTGGGGGAGACCCAGTACTTC	CASGVGETQYF
TRBV3-1	NA	TRBJ1-2	NA	TGTGCCAGCAGCCCCCGGGGCGGCCTATCCTATGGCTACACCTTC	CASSPRGGLSYGYTF
TRBV13	TRBD2	TRBJ2-7	many	TGTGCCAGCAGCTTTAGCGGGGCCATGGGGTCCTACGAGCAGTACTTC	CASSFSGAMGSYEQYF
TRBV24-1	NA	TRBJ1-2	many	TGTGCCACCAGTGATTCTGACTTCTATGGCTACACCTTC	CATSDSDFYGYTF
TRBV27	NA	TRBJ2-7	many	TGTGCCAGCAGTAGGACGCAGAGGTCCTACGAGCAGTACTTC	CASSRTQRSYEQYF
TRBV7-2	TRBD1	TRBJ1-2	medium-sized	TGTGCCAGCAGCTTCGGACAGGGTAGCAGCTACACCTTC	CASSFGQGSSYTF
TRBV9	TRBD2	TRBJ2-1	many	TGTGCCAGCAGCGTGGGCAAGACTAGCGGGTACAATGAGCAGTTCTTC	CASSVGKTSGYNEQFF